This T cell receptor beta chain derives from a study of T cells expressing NK-cell markers. The overall study: The sequencing cohort of eight donors included seven HCMV-seropositive individuals and one seronegative individual.

Details on this clonotype: Its target is unknown.

With UMIs, 5'RACE template switching was used to make TCR beta cDNA. TCRdb processed the 5' RACE reads again and assigns one entry to each CDR3 protein, with no DNA. Here the sample table reports 450,000 to 600,000 distinct CDR3 sequences. Study-wide results and caveats: These clonotypes, the leaders elsewhere, also led the CD3+CD56-NKG2C+ fraction in a handful of donors.

The CDR3 spans 13 residues. This receptor was taken from a man younger than 35 in good health. The sample taken for sequencing was blood T cells: a sorted CD56 or NKG2C T cell subset, CD4+ or CD8+ T cells, or bulk PBMC T cells (not recorded which). This chain links TRBV12-3 or TRBV12-4 with TRBJ2-1. This CDR3 is CASQTSAANEQFF.